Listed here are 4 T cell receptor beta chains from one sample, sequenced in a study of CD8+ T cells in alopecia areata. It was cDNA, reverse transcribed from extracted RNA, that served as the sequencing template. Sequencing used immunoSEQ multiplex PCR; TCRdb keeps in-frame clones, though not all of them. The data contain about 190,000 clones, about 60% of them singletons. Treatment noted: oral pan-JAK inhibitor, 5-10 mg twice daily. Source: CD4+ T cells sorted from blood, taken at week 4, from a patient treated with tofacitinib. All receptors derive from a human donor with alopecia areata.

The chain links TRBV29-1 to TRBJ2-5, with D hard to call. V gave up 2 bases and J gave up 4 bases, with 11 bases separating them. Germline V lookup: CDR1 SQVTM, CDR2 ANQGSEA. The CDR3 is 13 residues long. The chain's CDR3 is CSVEYSLGETQYF. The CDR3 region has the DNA TGCAGCGTTGAATACAGCTTGGGAGAGACCCAGTACTTC. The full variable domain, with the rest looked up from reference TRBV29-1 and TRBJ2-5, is SAVISQKPSRDICQRGTSLTIQCQVDSQVTMMFWYRQQPGQSLTLIATANQGSEATYESGFVIDKFPISRPNLTFSTLTVSNMSPEDSSIYLCSVEYSLGETQYFGPGTRLLVL.

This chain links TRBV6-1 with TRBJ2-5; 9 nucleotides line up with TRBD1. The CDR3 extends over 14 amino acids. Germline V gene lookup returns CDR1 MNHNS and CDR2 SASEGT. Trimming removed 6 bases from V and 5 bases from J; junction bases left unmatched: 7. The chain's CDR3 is CASRTGGAVETQYF. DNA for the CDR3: TGTGCCAGCAGAACAGGGGGCGCGGTGGAGACCCAGTACTTC.

The CDR3 spells CASSVGGRGPTDTQYF. CDR3 bases: TGTGCCAGCAGCGTAGGTGGCAGGGGACCCACAGATACGCAGTATTTT. The chain couples TRBV9 to TRBJ2-3; D possibly corresponds to TRBD1 (6 bases). Per germline, CDR1 SGDLS and CDR2 YYNGEE. The ends were cut back, 0 bases at V and 2 bases at J, with 13 bases in the middle. This CDR3 is built from 16 residues. Complete variable domain (other parts from reference TRBV9 and TRBJ2-3): DSGVTQTPKHLITATGQRVTLRCSPRSGDLSVYWYQQSLDQGLQFLIQYYNGEERAKGNILERFSAQQFPDLHSELNLSSLELGDSALYFCASSVGGRGPTDTQYFGPGTRLTVL.

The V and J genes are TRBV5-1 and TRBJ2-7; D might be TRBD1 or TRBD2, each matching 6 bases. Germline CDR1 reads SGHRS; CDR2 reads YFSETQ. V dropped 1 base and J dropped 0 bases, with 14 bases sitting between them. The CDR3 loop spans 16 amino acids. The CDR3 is CASSLTTGAPSYEQYF. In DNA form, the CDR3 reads TGCGCCAGCAGCTTGACTACGGGGGCTCCCTCCTACGAGCAGTACTTC.